This passage covers 11 T cell receptor beta chains from one sample sequenced in a study of blood T cell repertoires in COVID-19. The repertoire was sequenced with immunoSEQ multiplex PCR; TCRdb's copy has only in-frame clones and lacks some. The repertoire holds roughly 200,000 clones, about 76% seen once, with roughly 8.8% in the top ten. The sample consisted of peripheral blood. The receptors shown here come from a woman aged 50 to 60 with active or convalescent COVID-19.

This sequence joins TRBV19 and TRBJ2-1, with 8 bases aligning to TRBD2. The junction had 10 bases not matched to a gene; V was cut back by 1 base and J by 8 bases. Germline V lookup: CDR1 LNHDA, CDR2 SQIVND (reference sequence). The CDR3 consists of 16 residues. Written as DNA, the CDR3 is TGTGCCAGTAGTATAGGTGGGACTAGACAGCAACATGAGCAGTTCTTC. Translated: CASSIGGTRQQHEQFF.

This clone was seen a few times. J is TRBJ1-1 and V is TRBV15; D is possibly TRBD1 (5 bases). V gave up 1 base and J gave up 1 base, with 16 bases separating them. Per germline, CDR1 LNHNV and CDR2 YYDKDF (reference sequence). This CDR3 spans 17 amino acids. The CDR3 loop is CATSRGGGAQKNTEAFF. CDR3 bases: TGTGCCACCAGCAGAGGGGGAGGGGCACAGAAGAACACTGAAGCTTTCTTT.

V and J are TRBV7-9 and TRBJ1-4; 7 positions match TRBD1. The CDR3 contains 15 residues. V lost 3 bases and J lost 4; bases outside the gene matches: 5. The germline CDR1 and CDR2 sequences are SEHNR and FQNEAQ (reference sequence). In nucleotides, the CDR3 is TGTGCCAGCAGCTTTGGGGACAGAGATAATGAAAAACTGTTTTTT. Protein sequence: CASSFGDRDNEKLFF.

V and J are TRBV2 and TRBJ2-1; 7 bases agree with TRBD2. The CDR3 runs to 14 residues. V lost 5 bases, J lost 5 bases, and 6 bases stayed unmatched. Germline V CDR1 and CDR2: SNHLY, FYNNEI. Here the CDR3 reads CASSFPGGNNEQFF. CDR3 DNA sequence: TGTGCCAGCAGTTTCCCGGGGGGAAACAATGAGCAGTTCTTC.

This clone appeared a few times. The rearrangement joins TRBV14 to TRBJ1-1; D unresolved. The CDR3 is 14 residues long. Looked up from germline, CDR1 is SGHDN and CDR2 is FVKESK. V gave up 1 base and J gave up 0 bases, with 6 bases separating them. CDR3 DNA sequence: TGTGCCAGCAGCCAAGCGGGGATGAACACTGAAGCTTTCTTT. Protein: CASSQAGMNTEAFF. The complete variable domain, with remaining parts taken from reference TRBV14 and TRBJ1-1, reads EAGVTQFPSHSVIEKGQTVTLRCDPISGHDNLYWYRRVMGKEIKFLLHFVKESKQDESGMPNNRFLAERTGGTYSTLKVQPAELEDSGVYFCASSQAGMNTEAFFGQGTRLTVV.

The chain has TRBV7-9 and TRBJ1-2; no clear D gene. Germline CDR1 reads SEHNR; CDR2 reads FQNEAQ (reference sequence). This CDR3 contains 13 residues. The V end was cut by 5 bases, the J end by 6 bases, with 13 bases between. CDR3 coding DNA: TGTGCCAGCAGCCCTAGAGGGAGGGATGGCTACACCTTC. Protein: CASSPRGRDGYTF. Looking up the rest from reference TRBV7-9 and TRBJ1-2 gives the full variable domain: DTGVSQNPRHKITKRGQNVTFRCDPISEHNRLYWYRQTLGQGPEFLTYFQNEAQLEKSRLLSDRFSAERPKGSFSTLEIQRTEQGDSAMYLCASSPRGRDGYTFGSGTRLTVV.

This sequence joins TRBV2 and TRBJ2-2; TRBD1 aligns across 7 bases. Germline CDR1 reads SNHLY; CDR2 reads FYNNEI. The CDR3 covers 15 residues. V lost 6 bases to trimming and J lost 2 bases; unmatched junction nucleotides: 6. In DNA form, the CDR3 reads TGTGCCAGCAGGACCGGGACAGCTAACACCGGGGAGCTGTTTTTT. It yields the protein CASRTGTANTGELFF.

This clone was seen a handful of times. The J gene is TRBJ1-6, the V gene TRBV7-8; D ambiguous. Germline lookup yields CDR1 SGHVS and CDR2 FQNEAQ. Trimming took 1 base from V and 0 from J, leaving 10 bases between them. The CDR3 is made up of 17 amino acids. For the CDR3, the DNA is TGTGCCAGCAGCTTAGTTCGCCCGAGCTCCTATAATTCACCCCTCCACTTT. It yields the protein CASSLVRPSSYNSPLHF.

The V and J genes are TRBV7-8 and TRBJ1-4; D is ambiguous. V gave up 6 bases and J gave up 1 base, with 12 bases separating them. The length of the CDR3 is 15 residues. The germline V gene has CDR1 SGHVS and CDR2 FQNEAQ. CDR3 nucleotide sequence: TGTGCCAGCAGTCACAATCGGGGAACTAATGAAAAACTGTTTTTT. Translation gives CASSHNRGTNEKLFF.

This clone was found a few times. The V call is TRBV6-1, the J call TRBJ2-5; a possible D gene is TRBD2 (6 bases). Germline V gives CDR1 MNHNS, CDR2 SASEGT. The CDR3 is made up of 16 amino acids. The V gene lost 4 bases and the J gene lost 0 bases, with 15 bases spanning the gap. The CDR3 region is CASSGRGSGYQETQYF. The CDR3 nucleotides are TGTGCCAGCAGTGGGCGGGGTAGCGGTTACCAAGAGACCCAGTACTTC.

Only one count was recorded for this clone. This rearrangement joins TRBV19 to TRBJ1-2, with D unclear. V dropped 5 bases and J dropped 0 bases, with 7 bases sitting between them. The CDR3 is 13 residues long. Germline V CDR1 and CDR2: LNHDA, SQIVND (reference sequence). As DNA, the CDR3 is TGTGCCAGTAGTTTGGGCCCTAACTATGGCTACACCTTC. Protein: CASSLGPNYGYTF.